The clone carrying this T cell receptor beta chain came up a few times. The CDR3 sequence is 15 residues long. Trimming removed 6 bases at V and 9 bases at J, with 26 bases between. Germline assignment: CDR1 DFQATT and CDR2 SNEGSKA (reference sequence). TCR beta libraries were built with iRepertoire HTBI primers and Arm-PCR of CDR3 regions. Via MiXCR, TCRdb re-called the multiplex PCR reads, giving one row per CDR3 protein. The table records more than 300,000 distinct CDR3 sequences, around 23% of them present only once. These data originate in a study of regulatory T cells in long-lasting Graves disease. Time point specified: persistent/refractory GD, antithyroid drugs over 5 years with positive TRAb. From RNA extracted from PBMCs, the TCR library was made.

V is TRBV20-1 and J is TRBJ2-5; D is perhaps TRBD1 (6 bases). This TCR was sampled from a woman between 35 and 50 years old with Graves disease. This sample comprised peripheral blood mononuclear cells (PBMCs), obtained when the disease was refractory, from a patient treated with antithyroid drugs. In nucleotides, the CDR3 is TGCAGTGCAGGCCCCACGGTCAGACAGGTCGGGGCCCAGTACTTC. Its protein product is CSAGPTVRQVGAQYF.